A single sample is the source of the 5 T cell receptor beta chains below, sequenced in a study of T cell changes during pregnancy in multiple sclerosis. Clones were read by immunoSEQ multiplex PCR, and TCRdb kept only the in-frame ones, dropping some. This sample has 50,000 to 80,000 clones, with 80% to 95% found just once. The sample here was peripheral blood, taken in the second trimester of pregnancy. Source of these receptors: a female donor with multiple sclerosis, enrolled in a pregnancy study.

CDR3: CASSSYTGELFF. For the CDR3, the DNA is TGTGCCAGCAGTTCGTATACCGGGGAGCTGTTTTTT. The chain is built from TRBV27 and TRBJ2-2, with D unresolved. CDR3 length equals 12 residues. The V gene lost 4 bases and the J gene lost 5 bases, with 5 bases spanning the gap. The germline gives CDR1 MNHEY, CDR2 SMNVEV (reference sequence).

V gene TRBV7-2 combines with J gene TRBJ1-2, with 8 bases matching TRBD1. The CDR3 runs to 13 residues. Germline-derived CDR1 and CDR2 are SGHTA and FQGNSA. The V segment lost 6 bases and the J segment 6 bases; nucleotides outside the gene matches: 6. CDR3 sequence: CASSPGGEDGYTF. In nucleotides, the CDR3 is TGTGCCAGCAGTCCAGGGGGCGAGGATGGCTACACCTTC.

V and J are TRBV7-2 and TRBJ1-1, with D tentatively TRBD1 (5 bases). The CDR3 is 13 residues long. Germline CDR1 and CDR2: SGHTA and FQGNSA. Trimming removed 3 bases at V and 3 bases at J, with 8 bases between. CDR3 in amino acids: CASSFSGDTEAFF. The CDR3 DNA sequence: TGTGCCAGCAGCTTTTCGGGGGACACTGAAGCTTTCTTT.

The CDR3 sequence: CASSLKQGGTEAFF. The CDR3 nucleotides read TGTGCCAGCAGCTTAAAACAGGGGGGCACTGAAGCTTTCTTT. The chain employs TRBV7-9 and TRBJ1-1; 8 bases agree with TRBD1. Germline V gives CDR1 SEHNR, CDR2 FQNEAQ (reference sequence). The ends lost 2 bases at V and 4 bases at J; junction bases unmatched: 3. This CDR3 is 14 amino acids long. The variable domain in full, completed from reference TRBV7-9 and TRBJ1-1, reads DTGVSQNPRHKITKRGQNVTFRCDPISEHNRLYWYRQTLGQGPEFLTYFQNEAQLEKSRLLSDRFSAERPKGSFSTLEIQRTEQGDSAMYLCASSLKQGGTEAFFGQGTRLTVV.

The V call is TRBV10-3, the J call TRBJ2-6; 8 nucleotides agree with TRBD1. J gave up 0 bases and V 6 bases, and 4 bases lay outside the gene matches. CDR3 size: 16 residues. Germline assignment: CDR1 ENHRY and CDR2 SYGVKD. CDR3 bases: TGTGCCATCAGACGACAGGGGAGCTCTGGGGCCAACGTCCTGACTTTC. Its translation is CAIRRQGSSGANVLTF.